One T cell receptor (beta chain) is described in this entry. This may arise from a read error, as a much more abundant clone is one base away. The sample originates from a study of T cells in Graves' hyperthyroidism and ophthalmopathy. Study background: Sampling of peripheral blood happened at initial diagnosis, prior to any treatment.

The CDR3 extends over 14 amino acids. From germline, CDR1 is MDHEN and CDR2 SYDVKM. Disease duration was under 3 months in the ophthalmopathy patients, who also had a Clinical Activity Score of at least 3 and a NOSPECS grade of at least 4. Exclusion criteria comprised uncontrolled infection, other autoimmune disease, pregnancy or lactation. Fresh peripheral blood, around 11 ml of it, supplied the PBMCs. RNA transcripts served as the template for amplifying TCR beta CDR3 regions. Primed by the HTBI set, a first-round RT-PCR was run on the TCR CDR3. TCRdb passed the multiplex PCR reads through MiXCR, listing each CDR3 protein once. Of hundreds of thousands of distinct CDR3 sequences in the sample, approximately 19% are singletons; the top ten hold under 45%.

Sequencing was carried out using blood. This chain connects TRBV28 to TRBJ1-6, with 7 bases that match TRBD1. The clonotype was recovered from a man in his fifties with Graves' ophthalmopathy. The CDR3 here is CPTRTGTVNSPLHF. As DNA, the CDR3 is TGTCCCACCAGAACCGGGACAGTTAATTCACCCCTCCACTTT.